This T cell receptor beta chain is drawn from a study of blood T cell repertoires in COVID-19. The wider study: COVID-19 samples collected from the United States, Italy and Spain covered acute and convalescent phases. Nucleic acid was either cDNA or gDNA, and it came from T cells, B-cell-depleted T cells, or PBMCs.

As originally analysed: Amplification from reference gene primers served as the basis for estimated nucleated cell counts. The protocol was immunoSEQ multiplex PCR, while the TCRdb copy is restricted to in-frame clones and leaves out a portion. The D gene and trimming were derived from the DNA, and the V and J assignments and clone size from that table. The sample consists of some 60,000 clones, 70% to 90% of them appearing once. This CDR3 has 12 residues. Trimming took off 5 bases at V and 3 bases at J, with 7 bases between the two ends. Germline V gives CDR1 LNHNV, CDR2 YYDKDF (reference sequence).

The genes are TRBV15 and TRBJ1-1; no reliable D call. The sequenced sample was peripheral blood. This sequence originates from a human donor with active COVID-19. The donor label of this sample is uncertain. In nucleotides, the CDR3 is TGTGCCACCAGCGCCTCGGACACTGAAGCTTTCTTT. Translation: CATSASDTEAFF.